What follows is one T cell receptor beta chain and its context. Methods used by the authors: Reference gene primer amplification gave estimated nucleated cell counts. The assay was immunoSEQ multiplex PCR, and TCRdb's table has in-frame clones only and misses some. V and J calls and clone size follow that table, whereas D and trimming were derived from the DNA. The repertoire has some 100,000 clones, around nine tenths of them found once; the top ten carry around a tenth. The entry originates in a study of blood T cell repertoires in COVID-19. Study summary: Sites across the United States, Italy and Spain contributed samples from acute and convalescent COVID-19. T cells, B-cell-depleted T cells, or PBMCs supplied cDNA or gDNA.

The sequence was collected from a man aged 50-60 years with acute or convalescent COVID-19. Sequences were obtained from peripheral blood.

Here the CDR3 reads CASSLDLGGQPAFF. In DNA form, the CDR3 reads TGTGCCAGCAGCTTAGATCTCGGGGGGCAGCCGGCTTTCTTT. The chain couples TRBV7-9 to TRBJ1-1, with D possibly matching TRBD1 (6 bases). Between the trimmed V and J ends, which lost 1 base and 11 bases, there was a span of 17 bases. The CDR3 runs 14 residues. Germline V CDR1 and CDR2: SEHNR, FQNEAQ (reference sequence). Variable domain in full (rest from reference TRBV7-9 and TRBJ1-1): DTGVSQNPRHKITKRGQNVTFRCDPISEHNRLYWYRQTLGQGPEFLTYFQNEAQLEKSRLLSDRFSAERPKGSFSTLEIQRTEQGDSAMYLCASSLDLGGQPAFFGQGTRLTVV.